The clone carrying this TCR beta chain was observed a handful of times. As yet, its antigen is unknown. CDR3 size: 16 residues. The germline gives CDR1 DFQATT, CDR2 SNEGSKA (reference sequence). V dropped 1 base and J dropped 3 bases, with 19 bases sitting between them. The data were taken from a study of regulatory T cells in long-lasting Graves disease. Study-wide results and caveats: Thyroid tissue went unexamined; only peripheral blood was analyzed. The study found TRBV28, TRBJ1-2 and TRBJ2-5 favored in persistent disease. TCR diversity was lower in persistent Graves' patients (versus newly diagnosed ones).

The time point: persistent/refractory GD, antithyroid drugs over 5 years with positive TRAb. From PBMCs, RNA was extracted and then used to make the TCR library. Around 8.2 milliliters of peripheral blood went into EDTA tubes. To make TCR beta libraries, researchers used iRepertoire HTBI primers and Arm-PCR of CDR3 regions. TCRdb re-called the multiplex PCR reads through MiXCR, storing one row per CDR3 protein. The data contain 500,000 to 800,000 distinct CDR3 sequences, around 30% of them singletons. The sample consisted of peripheral blood mononuclear cells (PBMCs), taken when the disease was refractory, from a patient treated with antithyroid drugs. The TCR originated in a female donor with Graves disease. The chain couples TRBV20-1 to TRBJ2-7; D possibly corresponds to TRBD2 (7 bases). CDR3 in DNA: TGCAGTGCTAGAGTGGGGGGGCAGGGGCCCTTCTACGAGCAGTACTTC. It encodes CSARVGGQGPFYEQYF.